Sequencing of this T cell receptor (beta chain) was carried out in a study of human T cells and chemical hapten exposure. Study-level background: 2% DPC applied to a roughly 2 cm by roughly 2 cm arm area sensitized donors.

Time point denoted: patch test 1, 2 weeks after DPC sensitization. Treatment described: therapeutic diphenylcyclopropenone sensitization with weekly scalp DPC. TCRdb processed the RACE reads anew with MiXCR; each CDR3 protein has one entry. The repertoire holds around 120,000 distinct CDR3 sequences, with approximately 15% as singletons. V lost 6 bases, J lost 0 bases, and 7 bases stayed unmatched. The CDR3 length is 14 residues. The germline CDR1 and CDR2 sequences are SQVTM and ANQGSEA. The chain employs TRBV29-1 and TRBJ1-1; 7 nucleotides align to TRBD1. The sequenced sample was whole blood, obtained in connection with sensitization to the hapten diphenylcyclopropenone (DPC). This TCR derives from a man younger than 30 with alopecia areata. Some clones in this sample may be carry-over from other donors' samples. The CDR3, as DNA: TGCAGCGTGCGGACAGGTACGATGAACACTGAAGCTTTCTTT. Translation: CSVRTGTMNTEAFF. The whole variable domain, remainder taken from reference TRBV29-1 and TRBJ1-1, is SAVISQKPSRDICQRGTSLTIQCQVDSQVTMMFWYRQQPGQSLTLIATANQGSEATYESGFVIDKFPISRPNLTFSTLTVSNMSPEDSSIYLCSVRTGTMNTEAFFGQGTRLTVV.